One and the same sample provided the 7 T cell receptor beta chains below, sequenced in a study of T cells in Graves' hyperthyroidism and ophthalmopathy. The investigators amplified TCR beta CDR3 regions from RNA transcripts. First-round RT-PCR of the TCR CDR3 relied on the HTBI primer set. MiXCR, applied by TCRdb to the multiplex PCR reads, yields one record per CDR3 protein. Of around 340,000 distinct CDR3 sequences listed, over 20% were seen once; the top ten hold under 55%. Sequencing was done on a sample of blood. These receptors were collected from a woman aged 45-60 years with Graves' hyperthyroidism.

This clonotype occurred many times. The chain combines TRBV20-1 with TRBJ1-6; a possible D gene is TRBD1 (6 bases). CDR1 DFQATT and CDR2 SNEGSKA come from the germline V gene (reference sequence). V lost 2 bases, J lost 14 bases, and 16 bases lay in between. This CDR3 has 13 residues. DNA for the CDR3: TGCAGTGCTAGATCCGGACAGCAGGGATCCCTCCACTTT. It translates to CSARSGQQGSLHF.

The CDR3 DNA sequence: TGTGCCAGCAGTGAAGCCCCGGGAAGCGAGCAGTACTTC. Its protein is CASSEAPGSEQYF. V usage is TRBV6-1 and J usage is TRBJ2-7; weak D call: TRBD2 (5 bases). CDR3 length equals 13 residues. Trimming removed 0 bases from V and 6 bases from J, with 9 bases in between. Germline CDR1 is MNHNS and CDR2 is SASEGT.

This clonotype appeared a few times. The DNA of the CDR3 is TGCGCCAGCGGGACAGTGAACACCGGGGAGCTGTTTTTT. Its protein product is CASGTVNTGELFF. The gene calls are TRBV5-1 and TRBJ2-2; 7 bases match TRBD1. The junction had 1 base not matched to a gene; V was cut back by 7 bases and J by 1 base. Per the germline V gene, CDR1 is SGHRS and CDR2 is YFSETQ. This CDR3 has 13 residues.

The J gene is TRBJ1-6, the V gene TRBV4-1; a possible D gene is TRBD1 (5 bases). Trimming left V 4 bases short and J 7 bases short, with 17 bases between. CDR1 is MGHRA and CDR2 is YSYEKL in the germline V gene. This CDR3 spans 16 amino acids. The CDR3 sequence: CASSPYGRGNNSPLHF. CDR3 coding DNA: TGCGCCAGCAGCCCCTACGGAAGGGGAAACAATTCACCCCTCCACTTT.

In this sample, this clonotype turned up a few times. The chain is built from TRBV7-8 and TRBJ2-1; TRBD2 matches 7 bases. Germline V CDR1 and CDR2: SGHVS, FQNEAQ. The CDR3 runs 16 residues. V was pared by 1 base and J by 3 bases, with 6 bases of the junction left unmatched. CDR3 amino acids: CASSLDIGLDYNEQFF. CDR3 sequence (DNA): TGTGCCAGCAGCTTAGATATCGGACTAGACTACAATGAGCAGTTCTTC.

In this sample, this clonotype turned up a few times. The V call is TRBV5-1, the J call TRBJ2-1; 10 bases map to TRBD2. With 0 bases clipped from V and 5 bases from J, the junction kept 2 bases outside the gene matches. The CDR3 covers 15 residues. The V gene's germline CDR1 is SGHRS and CDR2 YFSETQ. CDR3 residues: CASSLVLAGNNEQFF. In DNA, the CDR3 is TGCGCCAGCAGCTTGGTACTAGCGGGGAACAATGAGCAGTTCTTC.

The rearrangement uses TRBV7-2 and TRBJ2-1; the match to TRBD1 covers 8 bases. From germline, CDR1 is SGHTA and CDR2 FQGNSA. The junction had 8 bases not matched to a gene; V was cut back by 4 bases and J by 0 bases. This CDR3 is 17 amino acids long. The DNA of the CDR3 is TGTGCCAGCAGCTACAACCAGGGGGCTATCTCCTACAATGAGCAGTTCTTC. Translated: CASSYNQGAISYNEQFF.